What follows are 30 T cell receptor beta chains derived from one specimen sequenced in a study of blood T cells in healthy people across ages. Primers used in a second PCR of about 6 to 11 cycles were a sample-barcoded 5' primer and a J-beta primer mix. TCRdb re-analysed the 5' RACE reads in MiXCR, keeping a single row per CDR3 protein. The table has fewer than 800,000 distinct CDR3 sequences, roughly 49% seen once; the top ten hold around 32%. Sequenced material: blood. The receptor set was obtained from a woman between 55 and 75 years old in good health.

The rearrangement links TRBV27 to TRBJ2-3, with 9 bases identical to TRBD1. The CDR3 totals 15 residues. Unmatched junction bases numbered 3, after V lost 3 bases and J lost 2 bases. The V gene's germline CDR1 is MNHEY and CDR2 SMNVEV (reference sequence). The chain's CDR3 is CASSFGTGLTDTQYF. In DNA, the CDR3 is TGTGCCAGCAGTTTCGGGACAGGGCTCACAGATACGCAGTATTTT.

This chain connects TRBV7-8 to TRBJ2-3; D is uncertain. CDR1 is SGHVS, CDR2 FQNEAQ, per germline. The CDR3 runs to 14 residues. V was pared by 5 bases and J by 4 bases, with 13 bases between. CDR3 nucleotides: TGTGCCAGCAGCCCACCGGTTTGGGCAGATACGCAGTATTTT. Its protein is CASSPPVWADTQYF.

This chain uses TRBV6-6 with TRBJ1-6, with a weak D call TRBD1 (6 bases). The V end was cut by 6 bases, the J end by 8 bases, with 17 bases between. The germline V gene encodes CDR1 MNHNY and CDR2 SVGAGI (reference sequence). CDR3 length: 15 amino acids. CDR3 DNA: TGTGCCAGCAGCCGAGGGGGACTATCGGATTCACCCCTCCACTTT. Its protein is CASSRGGLSDSPLHF.

This sequence joins TRBV21-1 and TRBJ1-2; the D call in the table, TRBD1, was not verified against the DNA. TRBV21-1 represents a pseudogene. The CDR3 runs to 15 residues. CDR3 sequence (DNA): TGTGCCAGCGACCCCATACCCGGGCAGGGAAGAGGCTACACCTTC. It yields the protein CASDPIPGQGRGYTF.

This clonotype has just a few counts. The chain couples TRBV20-1 to TRBJ2-5; 10 nucleotides align to TRBD2. Germline lookup yields CDR1 DFQATT and CDR2 SNEGSKA (reference sequence). The CDR3 is 13 residues long. The junction had 1 base not matched to a gene; V was cut back by 2 bases and J by 4 bases. This chain's CDR3 is CSARLAGVETQYF. The CDR3 nucleotides are TGCAGTGCTAGACTAGCGGGAGTAGAGACCCAGTACTTC.

The V gene is TRBV20-1, the J gene TRBJ2-1; D is possibly TRBD2 (6 bases). This CDR3 is 13 amino acids long. The V gene's germline CDR1 is DFQATT and CDR2 SNEGSKA (reference sequence). Trimming stripped 7 bases from V and 0 bases from J, with 10 bases between. CDR3 sequence reads: CSVEGHSYNEQFF. Here the CDR3 DNA reads TGCAGTGTGGAGGGTCACTCCTACAATGAGCAGTTCTTC.

The rearrangement links TRBV7-2 to TRBJ2-3; D might be TRBD1 or TRBD2, each matching 7 bases. The CDR3 runs to 15 residues. The germline CDR1 and CDR2 sequences are SGHTA and FQGNSA. The V and J ends lost 6 bases and 2 bases respectively, with 15 bases between them. The CDR3 DNA reads as TGTGCCAGCAGGTCAACAGGGGACTACACAGATACGCAGTATTTT. Its protein product is CASRSTGDYTDTQYF.

At least ten counts were recorded for this clonotype. The V and J genes are TRBV5-1 and TRBJ2-7, with D possibly TRBD1 on 6 matching bases. CDR3 size: 14 residues. Per germline, CDR1 SGHRS and CDR2 YFSETQ. V lost 4 bases and J 3 bases, leaving 14 bases between the germline ends. The DNA of the CDR3 is TGCGCCAGCAGCATCGGACAGCCCAACTACGAGCAGTACTTC. Encoded protein: CASSIGQPNYEQYF.

The rearrangement uses TRBV6-2 or TRBV6-3 and TRBJ1-5, with D unresolved. Germline V CDR1 and CDR2: MNHEY, SVGEGT. The CDR3 length is 15 residues. Trimming removed 1 base at V and 1 base at J, with 8 bases between. CDR3 sequence (DNA): TGTGCCAGCAGTTACTTGGGCATCAGCAATCAGCCCCAGCATTTT. Translating gives CASSYLGISNQPQHF.

This clonotype occurred a few times. The gene calls are TRBV6-2 or TRBV6-3 and TRBJ1-4, with D unclear. The CDR3 is 14 residues long. V was trimmed by 6 bases and J by 9 bases, leaving 17 bases between them. Germline-derived CDR1 and CDR2 are MNHEY and SVGEGT. The CDR3 spells CASRRPDVRKKLFF. The CDR3 DNA reads TGTGCCAGCAGGCGTCCCGATGTAAGGAAAAAACTGTTTTTT.

The chain has TRBV28 and TRBJ2-3; D may be TRBD1 (5 bases). Germline V gene lookup returns CDR1 MDHEN and CDR2 SYDVKM. The CDR3 length is 17 residues. V lost 3 bases, J lost 1 base, and 17 bases lay in between. The CDR3 loop is CASSLLSRASGTDTQYF. CDR3 DNA: TGTGCCAGCAGTTTGCTTTCCAGGGCCTCCGGCACAGATACGCAGTATTTT.

This clonotype was counted a single time. Written as DNA, the CDR3 is TGCAGTGGACAAGGGAGGACTAGGGATAATGAGCAGTTCTTC. This encodes CSGQGRTRDNEQFF. V is TRBV20-1 and J is TRBJ2-1; 7 bases match TRBD2. V gave up 7 bases and J gave up 7 bases; unmatched junction bases: 13. CDR3 length: 14 amino acids. From germline, CDR1 is DFQATT and CDR2 SNEGSKA (reference sequence).

This clonotype turned up a few times. The chain uses TRBV15 and TRBJ2-1; a weak D match, TRBD2 (5 bases). Per germline, CDR1 LNHNV and CDR2 YYDKDF (reference sequence). V lost 4 bases, J lost 7 bases, and 11 bases lay in between. The CDR3 consists of 13 residues. For the CDR3, the DNA is TGTGCCACCAGCACTCGACGAGGGAATGAGCAGTTCTTC. It yields the protein CATSTRRGNEQFF.

This clonotype occurred a few times. The chain recombines TRBV6-1 with TRBJ2-1; no definite D call. Germline-derived CDR1 and CDR2 are MNHNS and SASEGT. The CDR3 totals 12 residues. The V end was cut by 2 bases, the J end by 9 bases, with 8 bases between. The chain's CDR3 is CASSELAGEQFF. CDR3 DNA: TGTGCCAGCAGTGAACTGGCCGGTGAGCAGTTCTTC.

The chain combines TRBV6-1 with TRBJ1-2; no definite D call. Deletions cut 4 bases from V and 7 bases from J, with 16 bases between. Germline V gene lookup returns CDR1 MNHNS and CDR2 SASEGT. The CDR3 consists of 14 residues. CDR3 region: CASSVSALTSGYTF. The CDR3 region has the DNA TGTGCCAGCAGTGTTTCAGCTTTGACGAGTGGCTACACCTTC.

The chain employs TRBV12-3 or TRBV12-4 and TRBJ1-2; D is unresolved. CDR3 length: 13 residues. V was clipped by 3 bases and J by 5 bases, with 10 bases between them. The CDR3 region has the DNA TGTGCCAGCAGTTTTAGTGGGGATTATGGCTACACCTTC. This translates into CASSFSGDYGYTF.

This clonotype was seen a handful of times. This chain links TRBV10-3 with TRBJ2-3; D unresolved. Germline V lookup: CDR1 ENHRY, CDR2 SYGVKD. CDR3 length: 15 amino acids. The V end lost 4 bases, the J end lost 2 bases, and 13 bases lay between the germline ends. This CDR3 reads CAISVAGKLTDTQYF. As DNA, the CDR3 is TGTGCCATCAGTGTGGCAGGCAAACTCACAGATACGCAGTATTTT.

The V call is TRBV11-2, the J call TRBJ2-6; TRBD2 matches at 10 bases. The CDR3 is made up of 15 amino acids. Trimming cost V 7 bases and J 2 bases; bases outside gene matches: 2. Germline CDR1 and CDR2: SGHAT and FQNNGV. CDR3 amino acids: CASNGLAAGANVLTF. CDR3 nucleotides: TGTGCCAGCAACGGACTAGCGGCTGGGGCCAACGTCCTGACTTTC.

The chain employs TRBV20-1 and TRBJ2-1, with 7 bases matching TRBD2. CDR1 DFQATT and CDR2 SNEGSKA come from the germline V gene (reference sequence). The CDR3 contains 10 residues. V was clipped by 6 bases and J by 13 bases; unmatched bases: 6. CDR3 amino acids: CSAHSGLQFF. In nucleotides, the CDR3 is TGCAGTGCCCATAGCGGGCTCCAGTTCTTC.

V gene TRBV9 combines with J gene TRBJ2-7, with 7 bases matching TRBD2. CDR3 length: 15 residues. V lost 2 bases and J lost 2; bases outside the gene matches: 7. In germline, CDR1 is SGDLS, CDR2 YYNGEE. The CDR3 bases are TGTGCCAGCAGCGTCGCTAGCGGCTCCACCTACGAGCAGTACTTC. It is translated as CASSVASGSTYEQYF.

This clonotype was observed a single time. The chain links TRBV7-9 to TRBJ1-4; no definite D call. CDR3 length: 13 residues. Trimming removed 10 bases from V and 8 bases from J, with 17 bases in between. Looked up from germline, CDR1 is SEHNR and CDR2 is FQNEAQ (reference sequence). DNA of the CDR3: TGTGCCACGCCAGGCTCTCAAGGAGAAAAACTGTTTTTT. This gives the protein CATPGSQGEKLFF.

This clonotype showed up many times. The chain employs TRBV7-2 and TRBJ1-2, with D perhaps matching TRBD1 (6 bases). CDR1 and CDR2 from the germline V gene are SGHTA and FQGNSA. Trimming pared 2 bases from V and 8 bases from J, leaving 12 bases between. The CDR3 sequence is 13 residues long. CDR3 residues: CASSLNRAGGYTF. The CDR3 nucleotides read TGTGCCAGCAGCTTAAACAGGGCTGGCGGCTACACCTTC.

There are a few counts of this clonotype. The chain is built from TRBV2 and TRBJ1-4; D possibly corresponds to TRBD1 (5 bases). From germline, CDR1 is SNHLY and CDR2 FYNNEI. The V and J ends lost 4 bases and 0 bases respectively, with 9 bases between them. This CDR3 contains 15 residues. The CDR3 loop reads CASSGQFATNEKLFF. In DNA, the CDR3 is TGTGCCAGCAGTGGACAGTTTGCAACTAATGAAAAACTGTTTTTT.

There are a few counts of this clonotype. The chain has TRBV6-4 and TRBJ1-1; unclear D gene. Germline V gives CDR1 MRHNA, CDR2 SNTAGT. Trimming removed 5 bases at V and 5 bases at J, with 9 bases between. This CDR3 is built from 12 residues. CDR3 residues: CASSKHITEAFF. The DNA for the CDR3 is TGTGCCAGCAGTAAACATATAACTGAAGCTTTCTTT.

J is TRBJ1-2 and V is TRBV3-1; 8 nucleotides align to TRBD1. Unmatched junction bases numbered 9, after V lost 4 bases and J lost 2 bases. Per the germline V gene, CDR1 is LGHDT and CDR2 is YNNKEL (reference sequence). This CDR3 has 16 amino acids. The CDR3 region has the DNA TGTGCCAGCAGCCCTTGGACAGGGCGATCCAACTATGGCTACACCTTC. It yields the protein CASSPWTGRSNYGYTF.

This clonotype occurred a few times. This sequence joins TRBV20-1 and TRBJ2-3, with 8 bases lining up with TRBD2. The length of the CDR3 is 16 residues. Germline CDR1 DFQATT, CDR2 SNEGSKA (reference sequence). V dropped 2 bases and J dropped 0; count of bases not matched to a gene: 7. In DNA form, the CDR3 reads TGCAGTGCTAGAATTTCCGGGAGGGCGAGCACAGATACGCAGTATTTT. Translation: CSARISGRASTDTQYF.

The chain employs TRBV6-5 and TRBJ2-2; the D is unclear. Trimming removed 6 bases at V and 6 bases at J, with 8 bases between. Germline assignment: CDR1 MNHEY and CDR2 SVGAGI. This CDR3 has 12 residues. Written as DNA, the CDR3 is TGTGCCAGCAGACTACTCTCCGGGGAGCTGTTTTTT. Amino acid sequence: CASRLLSGELFF.

The chain combines TRBV21-1 with TRBJ1-3; the listed D gene, TRBD1, was not tested against the DNA. TRBV21-1 is annotated as a pseudogene. CDR3 length equals 15 residues. CDR3 loop: CASSTDSLSGNTIYF. Here the CDR3 DNA reads TGTGCCAGCAGCACCGACAGCCTCTCTGGAAACACCATATATTTT.

The chain couples TRBV9 to TRBJ2-7; TRBD2 aligns across 7 bases. This CDR3 has 16 amino acids. With V trimmed by 0 bases and J by 6 bases, 12 bases remained unmatched. The germline CDR1 and CDR2 sequences are SGDLS and YYNGEE. The CDR3: CASSVGIAGVQSEQYF. In DNA, the CDR3 is TGTGCCAGCAGCGTAGGAATCGCGGGAGTTCAGAGCGAGCAGTACTTC.

The table lists this clonotype with a few counts. V is TRBV20-1 and J is TRBJ2-5, with 7 bases matching TRBD2. This CDR3 is built from 13 residues. Germline V gene data show CDR1 as DFQATT and CDR2 as SNEGSKA (reference sequence). Trimming removed 5 bases from V and 0 bases from J; junction bases left unmatched: 3. The CDR3 spells CSADREDQETQYF. The CDR3 nucleotides read TGCAGTGCTGACCGGGAGGACCAAGAGACCCAGTACTTC.